The 10 T cell receptor beta chains below come from one sample, sequenced in a study of blood T cell repertoires in COVID-19. Assay used: immunoSEQ multiplex PCR; TCRdb lists only in-frame clones, some missing. The profile shows 180,000 or so clones, about 85% of them singletons. The specimen sequenced was peripheral blood. These receptors all come from a woman of 80 years or more with acute or convalescent COVID-19.

This chain joins TRBV5-1 and TRBJ1-1, with D possibly TRBD1 on 5 matching bases. CDR1 and CDR2 (germline): SGHRS, YFSETQ. The V end lost 1 base, the J end lost 7 bases, and 11 bases lay between the germline ends. There are 13 residues in the CDR3. The CDR3 reads CASSLIGGREAFF. Here the CDR3 DNA reads TGCGCCAGCAGCTTGATCGGGGGTCGTGAAGCTTTCTTT.

The rearrangement uses TRBV21-1 and TRBJ1-2. TRBV21-1 is a listed pseudogene. This CDR3 spans 17 amino acids. The CDR3 bases are TGTGCCAGCAGCAGGGGTCCTCGGGGAGGATCAAGCTATGGCTACACCTTC. Its protein is CASSRGPRGGSSYGYTF.

The chain recombines TRBV6-5 with TRBJ1-6; no firm D call. CDR3 length: 15 amino acids. V shed 2 bases and J shed 5 bases, with 10 bases lying between them. Per germline, CDR1 MNHEY and CDR2 SVGAGI. CDR3 sequence: CASSYPAGDNSPLHF. In DNA form, the CDR3 reads TGTGCCAGCAGTTACCCAGCCGGGGATAATTCACCCCTCCACTTT.

The CDR3 sequence is CASSPDSQNSPLHF. DNA of the CDR3: TGTGCCAGCTCACCCGACAGTCAAAATTCACCCCTCCACTTT. This chain joins TRBV18 and TRBJ1-6; possibly TRBD1 for D (5 bases). The germline V gene encodes CDR1 KGHSH and CDR2 LQKENI. CDR3 length: 14 residues. Trimming removed 3 bases from V and 7 bases from J, with 10 bases in between.

CDR3 residues: CASSRTGGDEQYF. DNA for the CDR3: TGTGCCAGCTCACGGACAGGGGGCGACGAGCAGTACTTC. The chain links TRBV18 to TRBJ2-7; 11 bases line up with TRBD1. The CDR3 contains 13 residues. Per germline, CDR1 KGHSH and CDR2 LQKENI. The trim removed 4 bases at V and 5 bases at J, leaving 1 base unmatched.

This rearrangement joins TRBV11-2 to TRBJ1-3; D remains ambiguous. This CDR3 contains 14 residues. The V gene's germline CDR1 is SGHAT and CDR2 FQNNGV. V lost 6 bases and J lost 4, with 13 bases in between. In DNA, the CDR3 is TGTGCCAGCAGTACTAGCCTTGGGGGAAACACCATATATTTT. This translates into CASSTSLGGNTIYF.

The chain couples TRBV4-3 to TRBJ2-7, with 10 bases identical to TRBD1. This CDR3 has 15 amino acids. From germline, CDR1 is LGHNA and CDR2 YSLEER. V lost 3 bases to trimming and J lost 2 bases; unmatched junction nucleotides: 4. DNA of the CDR3: TGCGCCAGCAGCCATCGACAGGGGGCGGCCTACGAGCAGTACTTC. It is translated as CASSHRQGAAYEQYF.

In this sample, this clone turned up once. This chain connects TRBV3-1 (or the pseudogene TRBV3-2) to TRBJ1-1, with TRBD1 as a possible D gene (5 bases). This CDR3 contains 13 residues. Germline values: CDR1 LGHDT, CDR2 YNNKEL (reference sequence). V was pared by 4 bases and J by 4 bases, with 10 bases between. CDR3 DNA sequence: TGTGCCAGCAGCCTATGGGGGGGCACTGAAGCTTTCTTT. Residues: CASSLWGGTEAFF.

The rearrangement joins TRBV2 to TRBJ2-3; TRBD1 matches at 7 bases. Per the germline V gene, CDR1 is SNHLY and CDR2 is FYNNEI. The trim removed 10 bases at V and 1 base at J, leaving 17 bases unmatched. The CDR3 has 17 amino acids. The DNA of the CDR3 is TGTGCCATCGTTAGACCGGGCCATCAGGGGGGCACAGATACGCAGTATTTT. Translating gives CAIVRPGHQGGTDTQYF.

This chain links TRBV11-2 with TRBJ1-2; the D gene is possibly TRBD1 (6 bases). V lost 4 bases to trimming and J lost 7 bases, with 16 bases between them. The CDR3 runs to 14 residues. Per germline, CDR1 SGHAT and CDR2 FQNNGV. This CDR3 reads CASSSMVGAVGYTF. CDR3 sequence (DNA): TGTGCCAGCAGCTCCATGGTGGGGGCGGTTGGCTACACCTTC.